Sequencing of this TCR beta chain was carried out in a study of identical twins. There are many counts of this clonotype. With 2 bases removed from V and 6 bases from J, the gap between germline ends came to 5 bases. The CDR3 is 12 amino acids. With template switching, a universal primer site was added, and the cDNA carried unique molecular identifiers. TCRdb ran MiXCR on the 5' RACE reads and lists one entry per CDR3 protein. The sample lists about 890,000 distinct CDR3 sequences; over 9% were seen once. This same sample was also taken into another study, of yellow fever vaccine responses in identical twins.

The receptor was isolated from a young woman in good health. The sample was PBMCs. This chain uses TRBV12-3 or TRBV12-4 with TRBJ1-5; no firm D call. The CDR3 region has the DNA TGTGCCAGCAGTTTAAGGCCTCAGCCCCAGCATTTT. Amino acid sequence: CASSLRPQPQHF.